This is a list of T cell receptor beta chains from one sample in a study of regulatory T cells in long-lasting Graves disease. TCRdb reprocessed the multiplex PCR reads via MiXCR and lists one record per CDR3 protein. The sample yields approximately 400,000 distinct CDR3 sequences, 15% seen once. The same sample was also used in a study of T cells in Graves' hyperthyroidism and ophthalmopathy.

The sample here was peripheral blood mononuclear cells (PBMCs), taken at new diagnosis, from a patient treated with antithyroid drugs. The receptors shown here come from a woman aged 40 to 49 with Graves disease. Each CDR3 is given with its conserved first and last residue. The D gene is left open where the match is weak. Expanded clones are given a class, and other clones once, few, many or no size at all.

.	TRBV10-1	.	TRBJ2-4	TGCGCCAGCAGTGAGTCGACCGGCCAGAAAAACATTCAGTACTTC	CASSESTGQKNIQYF
.	TRBV5-1	.	TRBJ1-2	TGCGCCAGCAGCTTGTCGTCAGGGTTAGCTAACTATGGCTACACCTTC	CASSLSSGLANYGYTF
.	TRBV12-3/TRBV12-4	many	TRBJ1-6	TGTGCCAGCAGCACCCTACGAACGTTCTATAATTCACCCCTCCACTTT	CASSTLRTFYNSPLHF
TRBD1	TRBV30	.	TRBJ1-6	TGTGCCTGGAGTAGAGGGGACAGGGGGCGTTCACCCCTCCACTTT	CAWSRGDRGRSPLHF
TRBD2	TRBV27	.	TRBJ2-7	TGTGCCAGCGCTCCGGGACTAGCGGGATTCGAGCAGTACTTC	CASAPGLAGFEQYF
TRBD2	TRBV7-2	few	TRBJ2-4	TGTGCCAGCAGCTTAGTAGGAGGCGGGGGGGGCAAAAACATTCAGTACTTC	CASSLVGGGGGKNIQYF
.	TRBV6-2/TRBV6-3	.	TRBJ2-6	TGTGCCAGCAATGACAGTCCCTACCCCTCTGGGGCCAACGTCCTGACTTTC	CASNDSPYPSGANVLTF
TRBD2	TRBV20-1	many	TRBJ2-5	TGCAGTGCTGCACGGACTAGCGGGAGGACCCAAGAGACCCAGTACTTC	CSAARTSGRTQETQYF
.	TRBV4-2	.	TRBJ2-7	TGTGCCAGCAGCCAAGTTGTGGGGTCATACGAGCAGTACTTC	CASSQVVGSYEQYF
TRBD1	TRBV3-1	many	TRBJ1-1	TGTGCCAGCAGCCCAGGGGGAGGCAGAACTCCTGAAGCTTTCTTT	CASSPGGGRTPEAFF
TRBD1	TRBV20-1	few	TRBJ1-6	TGCAGTGCCTGGACAGGGGTTGTGTCACCCCTCCACTTT	CSAWTGVVSPLHF
.	TRBV29-1	few	TRBJ2-6	TGCAGCGTTGAAGGGCAGGGAGGAGGCTCTGGGGCCAACGTCCTGACTTTC	CSVEGQGGGSGANVLTF
.	TRBV5-1	few	TRBJ2-5	TGCGCCAGCAGCGATCCCCGGGGGGCTGAAGAGACCCAGTACTTC	CASSDPRGAEETQYF
.	TRBV2	many	TRBJ2-2	TGTGCCAGCAGTACCCGGGTGGCCAACACCGGGGAGCTGTTTTTT	CASSTRVANTGELFF
.	TRBV27	many	TRBJ1-2	TGTGCCAGCAGTTCTGGGGAGGGCTACACCTTC	CASSSGEGYTF
.	TRBV11-2	many	TRBJ1-1	TGTGCCAGCAGCTTAGATGCGGGCACGACTGAAGCTTTCTTT	CASSLDAGTTEAFF
.	TRBV6-4	.	TRBJ2-3	TGTGCCAGCAGTGCAGTCTCGGCGACCACAGATACGCAGTATTTT	CASSAVSATTDTQYF
.	TRBV4-3	few	TRBJ2-7	TGCGCCAGCAGCCAAGATCACCTCTACGAGCAGTACTTC	CASSQDHLYEQYF
.	TRBV11-3	many	TRBJ2-1	TGTGCCAGCACCACCCGAGGGGGGTACAATGAGCAGTTCTTC	CASTTRGGYNEQFF
TRBD2	TRBV6-2/TRBV6-3	few	TRBJ2-1	TGTGCCAGCAATGGGGATAGCGGGAGGGCCTTGGATGAGCAGTTCTTC	CASNGDSGRALDEQFF
TRBD1	TRBV7-9	.	TRBJ2-7	TGTGCCAGCAGCATCGGACAGGGGGAGCAGTACTTC	CASSIGQGEQYF
.	TRBV11-1	once	TRBJ2-2	TGCGCCAGCAGCCAAGATTTGGCACTAGCCTACCCCACCGGGGAGCTGTTTTTT	CASSQDLALAYPTGELFF
.	TRBV30	many	TRBJ1-5	TGTGCCTGGAGTCCCGGGCAATATAGCAATCAGCCCCAGCATTTT	CAWSPGQYSNQPQHF
.	TRBV7-9	.	TRBJ2-1	TGTGCCAGCAGCCATACGCGGGGCTGGGATGAGCAGTTCTTC	CASSHTRGWDEQFF
TRBD1	TRBV5-5	.	TRBJ2-1	TGTGCCAGCAGCATATGGACAGGGACCCATGAGCAGTTCTTC	CASSIWTGTHEQFF
TRBD2	TRBV3-1	many	TRBJ2-1	TGTGCCAGCAGCCAAGATGGGCTAGCGGCCTACAATGAGCAGTTCTTC	CASSQDGLAAYNEQFF
.	TRBV7-2	many	TRBJ2-3	TGTGCCAGCAGCTTATCCGGCAGACTAGTAGATACGCAGTATTTT	CASSLSGRLVDTQYF
.	TRBV6-2/TRBV6-3	many	TRBJ1-3	TGTGCCAGCAGTGACGGAATCTCAATCGGAAACACCATATATTTT	CASSDGISIGNTIYF
TRBD2	TRBV5-1	many	TRBJ2-1	TGCGCCAGCAGCTCCGGGACTAGCCTCTACAATGAGCAGTTCTTC	CASSSGTSLYNEQFF
TRBD2	TRBV12-3/TRBV12-4	many	TRBJ2-1	TGTGCCAGCAGGCGGGAACTAGCGGGACCGCAGTTCTTC	CASRRELAGPQFF
TRBD1	TRBV20-1	.	TRBJ1-2	TGCAGTGCTAGAGGAAATCTAGGGGGCAGGGGCTATGGCTACACCTTC	CSARGNLGGRGYGYTF
.	TRBV27	few	TRBJ2-6	TGTGCCAGCAGTTTAGTCTTTGGGGCCAACGTCCTGACTTTC	CASSLVFGANVLTF
TRBD2	TRBV18	many	TRBJ2-5	TGTGCCAGCTCATCGGCTAGCGGGTTCCAAGAGACCCAGTACTTC	CASSSASGFQETQYF
.	TRBV7-8	.	TRBJ2-4	TGTGCCAGCAGCTTCGCGGGCCCAAACATTCAGTACTTC	CASSFAGPNIQYF
.	TRBV19	many	TRBJ2-6	TGTGCCAGTAGTATATGGACAACTGGGGCCAACGTCCTGACTTTC	CASSIWTTGANVLTF
.	TRBV19	many	TRBJ1-5	TGTGCCAGTCACGGGGGCAGGAGCAATCAGCCCCAGCATTTT	CASHGGRSNQPQHF
TRBD1	TRBV6-1	few	TRBJ1-6	TGTGCCAGCAGTGATCGACAGGGACGTCCACCCCTCCACTTT	CASSDRQGRPPLHF
.	TRBV7-2	.	TRBJ2-7	TGTGCCAGCAGCGGGGGGGGCACCCACGAGCAGTACTTC	CASSGGGTHEQYF
TRBD1	TRBV19	few	TRBJ2-7	TGTGCCAGTAGTATGGGGACAGGCTCCTACGAGCAGTACTTC	CASSMGTGSYEQYF
TRBD2	TRBV3-1	many	TRBJ2-1	TGTGCCAGCAGCCAAGGGGCGGGAGTTAATGAGCAGTTCTTC	CASSQGAGVNEQFF
TRBD2	TRBV12-3/TRBV12-4	many	TRBJ2-5	TGTGCCAGCAGTTCTAGGGAGGGGGAGACCCAGTACTTC	CASSSREGETQYF
.	TRBV3-1	many	TRBJ1-3	TGTGCCAGCAGCCATACAGGGTACGGAAACACCATATATTTT	CASSHTGYGNTIYF
.	TRBV28	.	TRBJ2-7	TGTGCCAGCAGGGTTTCAACAGCCGAGCAGTACTTC	CASRVSTAEQYF
.	TRBV29-1	many	TRBJ2-1	TGCAGCGCTCCTTGGGGGAGCTCCTACAATGAGCAGTTCTTC	CSAPWGSSYNEQFF
.	TRBV19	.	TRBJ2-3	TGTGCCAGTAGTTCGGTCCCAGCCCTCAATACGCAGTATTTT	CASSSVPALNTQYF
TRBD2	TRBV10-3	many	TRBJ2-1	TGTGCCATCAGTGACTTAAGCGGGAGGGACAATGAGCAGTTCTTC	CAISDLSGRDNEQFF
.	TRBV3-1	many	TRBJ2-3	TGTGCCAGCAGCCAAGAGGGGGGAGGTTTTACTTTCACAGATACGCAGTATTTT	CASSQEGGGFTFTDTQYF
TRBD2	TRBV24-1	once	TRBJ2-1	TGTGCCACCAGTGATTTTACTGGACTAGGGGATGGGCAGTTCTTC	CATSDFTGLGDGQFF
.	TRBV9	many	TRBJ2-7	TGTGCCAGCAGCGTAGGCAGGTTCTCCTACGAGCAGTACTTC	CASSVGRFSYEQYF
TRBD1	TRBV11-1	many	TRBJ2-3	TGTGCCAGCAGCGAACGGGACAGTCCGGTAGATACGCAGTATTTT	CASSERDSPVDTQYF
TRBD2	TRBV20-1	many	TRBJ2-1	TGCAGTGCTAGGGGGGGACTAGCGGGTTACAATGAGCAGTTCTTC	CSARGGLAGYNEQFF
TRBD1	TRBV19	few	TRBJ1-5	TGTGCCAGTAGTCCCCTATCGGACAGGACGTCCAATCAGCCCCAGCATTTT	CASSPLSDRTSNQPQHF